This T cell receptor beta chain appears in the sequencing data of a study of blood T cell repertoires in COVID-19. In the study overall: The samples span acute and convalescent COVID-19 from the United States, Italy and Spain. PBMCs, B-cell-depleted T cells, or T cells provided the cDNA or gDNA that made up the material.

As originally analysed: The authors estimated nucleated cell counts from reference gene primer amplification. Clones were read by immunoSEQ multiplex PCR, and TCRdb kept only the in-frame ones, dropping some. The DNA gave D and trimming, while V, J and clone size come from that table. The sample comprises fewer than 500,000 clones, 87% of which are singletons, and just under 2% rests with the top ten. Grouping used clinical history reported by participants in a survey and questionnaire. CDR1 and CDR2 (germline): SGHDT, YYEEEE. CDR3 size: 14 residues. Trimming stripped 3 bases from V and 1 base from J, with 10 bases between.

The sequence was collected from a woman between 18 and 29 years old with acute COVID-19. Material: PBMCs or T cells enriched from blood (not recorded which). V gene TRBV5-6 combines with J gene TRBJ1-1, with D possibly being TRBD1 (5 bases). The CDR3 bases are TGTGCCAGCAGCTCGGGAGGGGAGAACACTGAAGCTTTCTTT. Translation: CASSSGGENTEAFF.